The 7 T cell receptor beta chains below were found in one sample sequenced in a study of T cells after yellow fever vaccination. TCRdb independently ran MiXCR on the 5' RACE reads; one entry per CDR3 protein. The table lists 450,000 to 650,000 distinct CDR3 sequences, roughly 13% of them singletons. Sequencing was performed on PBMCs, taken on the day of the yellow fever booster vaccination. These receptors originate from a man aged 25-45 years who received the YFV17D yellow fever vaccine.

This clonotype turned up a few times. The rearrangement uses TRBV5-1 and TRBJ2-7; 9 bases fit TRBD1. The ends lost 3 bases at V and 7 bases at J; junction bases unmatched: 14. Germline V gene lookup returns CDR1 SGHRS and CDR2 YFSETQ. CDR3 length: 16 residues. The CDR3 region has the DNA TGCGCCAGCAGCTCGACTACCGGGACAGGGAAGAGAGAGCAGTACTTC. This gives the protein CASSSTTGTGKREQYF.

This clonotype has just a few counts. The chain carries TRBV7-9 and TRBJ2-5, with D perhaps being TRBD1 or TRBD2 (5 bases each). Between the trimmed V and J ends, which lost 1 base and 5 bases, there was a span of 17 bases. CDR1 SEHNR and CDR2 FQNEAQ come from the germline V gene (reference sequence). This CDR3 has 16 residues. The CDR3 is CASSLVGGLEGETQYF. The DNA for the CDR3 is TGTGCCAGCAGCTTAGTAGGCGGATTAGAGGGGGAGACCCAGTACTTC.

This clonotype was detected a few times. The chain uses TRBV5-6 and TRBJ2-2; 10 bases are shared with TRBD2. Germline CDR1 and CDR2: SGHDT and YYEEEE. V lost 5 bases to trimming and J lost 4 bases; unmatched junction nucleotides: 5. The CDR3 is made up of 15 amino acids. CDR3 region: CASSTAGGGTGELFF. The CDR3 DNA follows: TGTGCCAGCAGTACAGCGGGAGGGGGCACCGGGGAGCTGTTTTTT.

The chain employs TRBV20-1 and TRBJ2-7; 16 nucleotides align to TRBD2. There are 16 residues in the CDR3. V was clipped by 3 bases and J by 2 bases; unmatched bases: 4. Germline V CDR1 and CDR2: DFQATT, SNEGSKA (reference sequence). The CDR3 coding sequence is TGCAGTGCTAGTCAGGGACTAGCGGGAGGGCCCTACGAGCAGTACTTC. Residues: CSASQGLAGGPYEQYF.

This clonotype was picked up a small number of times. CDR3 residues: CATSDSPLAGGPFLYNEQFF. CDR3 DNA sequence: TGTGCCACCAGTGACTCACCCCTAGCGGGAGGCCCTTTTCTATACAATGAGCAGTTCTTC. V usage is TRBV24-1 and J usage is TRBJ2-1, with 11 bases matching TRBD2. Germline V gene data show CDR1 as KGHDR and CDR2 as SFDVKD. V was clipped by 4 bases and J by 4 bases; unmatched bases: 17. This CDR3 is built from 20 residues.

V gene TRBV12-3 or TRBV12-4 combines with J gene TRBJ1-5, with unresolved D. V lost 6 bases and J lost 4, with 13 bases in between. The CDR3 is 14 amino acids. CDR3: CASSPQGFNQPQHF. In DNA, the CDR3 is TGTGCCAGCAGCCCACAAGGTTTTAATCAGCCCCAGCATTTT.

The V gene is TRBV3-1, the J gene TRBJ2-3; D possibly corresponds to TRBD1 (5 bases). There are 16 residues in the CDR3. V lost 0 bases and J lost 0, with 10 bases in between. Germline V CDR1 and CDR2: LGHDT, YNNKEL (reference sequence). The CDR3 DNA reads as TGTGCCAGCAGCCAAGATCCAGGGCTTAGCACAGATACGCAGTATTTT. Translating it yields CASSQDPGLSTDTQYF.